This TCR beta chain was profiled in a study of blood T cell repertoires in COVID-19. Repertoires were generated with immunoSEQ multiplex PCR, while TCRdb's copy carries only in-frame clones and drops some. The sample carries around 250,000 clones, over 80% recorded once. Looked up from germline, CDR1 is MDHEN and CDR2 is SYDVKM. This CDR3 is built from 14 residues. V trimming: 6 bases; J trimming: 7 bases; junction bases outside the gene matches: 6. The sample consisted of peripheral blood. The chain carries TRBV28 and TRBJ1-4; 9 nucleotides line up with TRBD1. This clonotype originated in a woman in her 70s with COVID-19, enrolled during active disease. Here the CDR3 DNA reads TGTGCCAGCAGCACAGGGGGCAGAGTTGAAAAACTGTTTTTT. Translation gives CASSTGGRVEKLFF.